The following is a T cell receptor (beta chain) sequence with its context. Its antigen is unknown. Regarding treatment: some 20 received Ad26.COV2.S at low or high dose, single or two shots; a few received placebo; per-sample allocation not given. Vaccine and placebo recipients were sampled on day 63 after the first injection. Clones were read by immunoSEQ multiplex PCR, and TCRdb kept only the in-frame ones, dropping some. The repertoire holds about 680,000 clones, with around 89% as singletons. This specimen belongs to a study of Ad26.COV2.S vaccination and SARS-CoV-2 variants. About the research overall: In the COV1001 trial, the donor was in the Ad26.COV2.S arm. Ad26.COV2.S given intramuscularly, once or twice 56 days apart.

Germline CDR1 SGHDT, CDR2 YYEEEE. The V and J ends lost 5 bases and 5 bases, in that order; junction bases with no gene match: 8. The CDR3 loop spans 14 amino acids. The study, taken as a whole, reports: Similar non-spike TCR breadth was observed in recipients of vaccine and of placebo. Reported post-vaccination CD8+ and CD4+ T cell responses to spike showed substantial breadth.

The sequences come from peripheral blood, collected in a trial of Ad26.COV2.S vaccine versus placebo. V is TRBV5-6 and J is TRBJ2-7, with 9 bases aligning to TRBD1. This sequence was found in a person aged 18 to 59 who received the Ad26.COV2.S COVID-19 vaccine or a placebo. The CDR3 DNA sequence: TGTGCCAGCAGGTCCCGGGACAGGGTACACGAGCAGTACTTC. It is translated as CASRSRDRVHEQYF.